This TCR beta chain was captured by sequencing in a study of cytomegalovirus exposure and HLA in healthy donors. The count of this clone is one. The CDR3 is 14 amino acids. Germline V CDR1 and CDR2: MNHNS, SASEGT. J was trimmed by 6 bases and V by 6 bases; bases with no gene match: 5. The repertoire was sequenced with immunoSEQ multiplex PCR; TCRdb's copy has only in-frame clones and lacks some. The table records 150,000 or so clones, roughly 86% of them present only once. It was the approximately 120-subject validation cohort, separate from the approximately 680-subject first cohort, to which the donors belonged.

Sequencing was carried out using PBMCs. The chain carries TRBV6-1 and TRBJ2-1, with 10 bases aligning to TRBD2. This receptor was identified in a human donor in good health. The CDR3: CASSSGRALNEQFF. CDR3 coding DNA: TGTGCCAGCAGCAGCGGGAGGGCCCTCAATGAGCAGTTCTTC.